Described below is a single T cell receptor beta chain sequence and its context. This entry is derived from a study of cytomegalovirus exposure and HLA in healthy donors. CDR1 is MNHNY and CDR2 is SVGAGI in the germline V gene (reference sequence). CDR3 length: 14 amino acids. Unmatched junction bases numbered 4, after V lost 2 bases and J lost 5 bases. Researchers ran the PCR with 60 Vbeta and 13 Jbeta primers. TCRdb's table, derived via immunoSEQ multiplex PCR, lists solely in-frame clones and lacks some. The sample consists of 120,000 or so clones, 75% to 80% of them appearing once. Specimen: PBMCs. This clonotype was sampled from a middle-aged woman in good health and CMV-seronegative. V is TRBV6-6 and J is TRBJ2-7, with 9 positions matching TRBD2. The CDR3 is CASSYEREENEQYF. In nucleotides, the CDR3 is TGTGCCAGCAGTTACGAGCGGGAGGAGAACGAGCAGTACTTC.